The 2 T cell receptor beta chains reported below all come from one sample, sequenced in a study of T cells in localized non-small cell lung cancer. Method: immunoSEQ multiplex PCR; TCRdb's copy keeps in-frame clones and lacks some. The table records roughly 30,000 clones, 90% to 95% of them present only once. The source was PBMCs, collected before any cancer treatment. These TCRs come from a man aged 35 to 69 with stage II lung adenocarcinoma.

J is TRBJ1-4 and V is TRBV5-1; TRBD1 might be the D (6 bases). CDR3 length: 14 amino acids. The V end lost 4 bases, the J end lost 5 bases, and 12 bases lay between the germline ends. CDR1 and CDR2 from the germline V gene are SGHRS and YFSETQ. The CDR3 bases are TGCGCCAGCAGCACACAGGGAGGGAATGAAAAACTGTTTTTT. This translates into CASSTQGGNEKLFF.

The V and J genes are TRBV27 and TRBJ2-7; D might be TRBD1 (10 bases). Trimming took off 2 bases at V and 6 bases at J, with 32 bases between the two ends. Germline V gene lookup returns CDR1 MNHEY and CDR2 SMNVEV (reference sequence). This CDR3 comprises 20 residues. In DNA, the CDR3 is TGTGCCAGCAGTTTACGGACCGGGACAGGGGCCCGGCGGGAGGGTAGCGAGCAGTACTTC. Its translation is CASSLRTGTGARREGSEQYF.